The clone carrying this TCR beta chain was counted only a few times. The antigen is unknown. As every portion of the isolated RNA was reverse transcribed, the sequencing read expressed TCRB transcripts. Repertoires were generated with immunoSEQ multiplex PCR, while TCRdb's copy carries only in-frame clones and drops some. The sample has approximately 600,000 clones; 9.5% to 15% are singletons. Per the germline V gene, CDR1 is SQVTM and CDR2 is ANQGSEA. V trimming: 3 bases; J trimming: 5 bases; junction bases outside the gene matches: 7. This CDR3 is built from 15 residues. The data derive from a study of beta chain features in type 1 diabetes. Study-level results: Significant though moderate, a shortening of TCRB CDR3s appeared in all four CD4+ subsets of Type 1 diabetes patients. Relative to healthy donors, patients appeared to have naive, central memory and Treg TCRB repertoires that were more similar. VDJ junctions from type 1 diabetes patients carried fewer insertions and larger deletions.

This TCR was sampled from a man aged 30-40 years with type 1 diabetes. The genes are TRBV29-1 and TRBJ2-3; 11 nucleotides align to TRBD2. The material sequenced was naive CD4+ T cells from blood. In DNA, the CDR3 is TGCAGCGTTGAGTATCTAGCGGGGGGAAGAGATACGCAGTATTTT. Translation: CSVEYLAGGRDTQYF.